This TCR beta chain emerged from a study of blood T cell repertoires in COVID-19. Study-level information: Spain, Italy and the United States supplied samples that represented acute and convalescent COVID-19.

Sequenced by immunoSEQ multiplex PCR; TCRdb stores in-frame clones only, minus some. This table holds over 250,000 clones, roughly 85% found once. Germline V lookup: CDR1 LGHNA, CDR2 YNFKEQ. The CDR3 is 15 residues long. V was clipped by 1 base and J by 7 bases; unmatched bases: 10. Material for sequencing was peripheral blood. The receptor's source is a man aged 50-59 years with active or convalescent COVID-19. The gene calls are TRBV4-2 and TRBJ2-7, with 7 bases that match TRBD1. Written as DNA, the CDR3 is TGTGCCAGCAGCCAAGGGGACAGCCAATTCAGGGAGCAGTACTTC. Protein: CASSQGDSQFREQYF.